This TCR beta chain is drawn from a study of blood T cell repertoires in COVID-19. About the study: Spain, Italy and the United States supplied samples that represented acute and convalescent COVID-19.

As originally analysed: It was from reference gene primer amplification that nucleated cell counts were estimated. Here immunoSEQ multiplex PCR was the method, and the copy in TCRdb shows in-frame clones only, minus some. V and J calls and clone size are given by that table; D and trimming were obtained from the DNA. Altogether under 300,000 clones are present, approximately 90% being singletons, with the ten largest covering under 3.5%. Trimming removed 4 bases from V and 4 bases from J; junction bases left unmatched: 12. The germline CDR1 and CDR2 sequences are ENHRY and SYGVKD. The CDR3 spans 17 residues. The cohort comprised adults aged about 18 to 100 years residing in approximately 22 US areas.

This receptor was identified in a woman aged 45-59 years who had recovered from COVID-19. J is TRBJ2-1 and V is TRBV10-3, with 8 bases identical to TRBD2. Sequencing was performed on PBMCs or T cells enriched from blood (not recorded which). In DNA, the CDR3 is TGTGCCATCAGTGGGGCTAGCGGGCGGTCCACATACAATGAGCAGTTCTTC. Protein: CAISGASGRSTYNEQFF.